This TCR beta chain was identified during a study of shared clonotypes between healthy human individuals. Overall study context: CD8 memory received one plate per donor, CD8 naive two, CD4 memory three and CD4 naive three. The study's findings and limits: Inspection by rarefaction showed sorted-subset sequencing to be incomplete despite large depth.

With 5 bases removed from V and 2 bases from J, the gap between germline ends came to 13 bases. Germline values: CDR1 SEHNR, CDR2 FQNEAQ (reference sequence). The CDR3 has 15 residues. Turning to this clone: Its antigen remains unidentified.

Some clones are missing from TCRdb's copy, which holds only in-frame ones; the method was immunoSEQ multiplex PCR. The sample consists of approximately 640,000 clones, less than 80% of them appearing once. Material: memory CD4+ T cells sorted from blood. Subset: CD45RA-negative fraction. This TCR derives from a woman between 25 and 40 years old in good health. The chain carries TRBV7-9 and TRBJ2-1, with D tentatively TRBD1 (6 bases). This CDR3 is CASSRAAGAYNEQFF. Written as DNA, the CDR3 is TGTGCCAGCAGCCGTGCCGCAGGGGCCTACAATGAGCAGTTCTTC.